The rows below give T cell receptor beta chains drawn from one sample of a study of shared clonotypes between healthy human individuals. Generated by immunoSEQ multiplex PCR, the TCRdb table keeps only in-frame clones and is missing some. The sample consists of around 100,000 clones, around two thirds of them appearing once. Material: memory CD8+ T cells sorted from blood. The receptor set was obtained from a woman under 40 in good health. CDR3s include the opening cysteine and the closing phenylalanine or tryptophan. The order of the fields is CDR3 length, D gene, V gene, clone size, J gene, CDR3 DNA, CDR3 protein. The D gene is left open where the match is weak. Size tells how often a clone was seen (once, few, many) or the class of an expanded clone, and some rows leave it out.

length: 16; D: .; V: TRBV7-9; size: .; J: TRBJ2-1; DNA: TGTGCCAGCAGCCCTCGAGGGGGGAGTGTCTACAATGAGCAGTTCTTC; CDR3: CASSPRGGSVYNEQFF
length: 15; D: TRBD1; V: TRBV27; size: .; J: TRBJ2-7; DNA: TGTGCCAGCAGTCCACCCGGGACAGGCCCTTACGAGCAGTACTTC; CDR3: CASSPPGTGPYEQYF
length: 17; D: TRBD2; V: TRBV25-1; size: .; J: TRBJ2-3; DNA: TGTGCCAGCAGACCCGGGACTAGCGGGAGGGACACAGATACGCAGTATTTT; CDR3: CASRPGTSGRDTDTQYF
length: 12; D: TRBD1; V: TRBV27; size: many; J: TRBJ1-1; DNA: TGTGCCAGCAGCCCCGGGACAGGGGTTTATTTCTTT; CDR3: CASSPGTGVYFF
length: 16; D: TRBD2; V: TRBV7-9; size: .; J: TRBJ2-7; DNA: TGTGCCAGCAGCTTAGGTGTTAGCGGGAGTAGCTACGAGCAGTACTTC; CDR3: CASSLGVSGSSYEQYF
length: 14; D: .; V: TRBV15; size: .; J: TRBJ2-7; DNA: TGTGCCACCAGCAGAGCGGGGAGCGCCCCCGAGCAGTACTTC; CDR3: CATSRAGSAPEQYF
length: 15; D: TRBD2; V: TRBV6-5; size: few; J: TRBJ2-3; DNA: TGTGCCAGCAGTCCAGTAGCGGGAGGGGCAGATACGCAGTATTTT; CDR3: CASSPVAGGADTQYF
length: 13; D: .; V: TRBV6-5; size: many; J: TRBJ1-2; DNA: TGTGCCTGCGGACCCCGAGGGATCTATGGCTACACCTTC; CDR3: CACGPRGIYGYTF
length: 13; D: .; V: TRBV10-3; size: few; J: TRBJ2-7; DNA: TGTGCCATCAGTGGAGGAGGGGGCGACGAGCAGTACTTC; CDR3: CAISGGGGDEQYF
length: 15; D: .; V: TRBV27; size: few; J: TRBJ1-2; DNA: TGTGCCAGCAGTTCTACCTTTGGACAGTACTATGGCTACACCTTC; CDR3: CASSSTFGQYYGYTF
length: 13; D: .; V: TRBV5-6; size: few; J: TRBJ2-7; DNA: TGTGCCACCCAACCAGGGAATAGCTACGAGCAGTACTTC; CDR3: CATQPGNSYEQYF
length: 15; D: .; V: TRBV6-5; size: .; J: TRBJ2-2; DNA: TGTGCCAGCAGCCAAGCCCTCTTTAACACCGGGGAGCTGTTTTTT; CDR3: CASSQALFNTGELFF
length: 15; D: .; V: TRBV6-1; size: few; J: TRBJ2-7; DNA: TGTGCCAGCAGTGAAGCCCAGGAAGGATCCTACGAGCAGTACTTC; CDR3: CASSEAQEGSYEQYF
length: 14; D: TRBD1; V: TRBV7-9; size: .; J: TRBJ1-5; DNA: TGTGCCAGCAGCTTTGACCAGGGGGGTCAGCCCCAGCATTTT; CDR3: CASSFDQGGQPQHF
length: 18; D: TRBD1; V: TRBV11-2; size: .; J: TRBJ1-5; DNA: TGTGCCAGCAGCTTAGGGCAGCCCGGGACAGGGGGTGATCAGCCCCAGCATTTT; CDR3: CASSLGQPGTGGDQPQHF
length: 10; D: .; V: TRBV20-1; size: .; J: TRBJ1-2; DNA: TGCAGTGCTAGGCCCTATGGCTACACCTTC; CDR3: CSARPYGYTF
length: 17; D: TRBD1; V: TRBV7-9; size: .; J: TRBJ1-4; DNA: TGTGCCAGCAGCTTTTCGACAGGGGTGTCAACTAATGAAAAACTGTTTTTT; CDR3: CASSFSTGVSTNEKLFF
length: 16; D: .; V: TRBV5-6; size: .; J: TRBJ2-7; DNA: TGTGCCAGCAGCTTAACAGGGCCCAGGACAAGGTACGAGCAGTACTTC; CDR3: CASSLTGPRTRYEQYF
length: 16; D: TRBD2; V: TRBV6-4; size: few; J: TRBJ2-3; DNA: TGTGCCAGCAGTGACCGACTAGCGGAAGGGGCAGATACGCAGTATTTT; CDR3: CASSDRLAEGADTQYF
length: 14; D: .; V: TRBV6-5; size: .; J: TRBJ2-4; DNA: TGTGCCAGCAACCACGGTGGGCCCAAAAACATTCAGTACTTC; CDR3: CASNHGGPKNIQYF
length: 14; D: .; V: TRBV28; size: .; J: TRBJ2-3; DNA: TGTGCCAGCATCCCTAGTTCAGCCCCAGATACGCAGTATTTT; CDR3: CASIPSSAPDTQYF
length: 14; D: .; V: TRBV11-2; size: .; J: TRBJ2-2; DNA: TGTGCCAGCAGCCACCCCCATAGCACCGGGGAGCTGTTTTTT; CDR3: CASSHPHSTGELFF
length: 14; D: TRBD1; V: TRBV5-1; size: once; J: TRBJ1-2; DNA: TGCGCCAGCAGGTTCACGGGACAGGGGGAAGGCTACACCTTC; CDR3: CASRFTGQGEGYTF
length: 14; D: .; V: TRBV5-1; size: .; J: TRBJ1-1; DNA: TGCGCCAGCAGCTTGGAAGCAGGGAGCCCTGAAGCTTTCTTT; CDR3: CASSLEAGSPEAFF
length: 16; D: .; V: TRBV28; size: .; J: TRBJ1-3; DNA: TGTGCCAGCAGTTTATTACACTTTAGCTCTGGAAACACCATATATTTT; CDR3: CASSLLHFSSGNTIYF
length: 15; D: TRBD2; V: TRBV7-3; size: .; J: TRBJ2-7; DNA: TGTGCCAGCAGCTTAGAAAGCGGGACCCCCTACGAGCAGTACTTC; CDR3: CASSLESGTPYEQYF
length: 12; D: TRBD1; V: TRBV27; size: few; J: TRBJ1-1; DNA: TGTGCCAGCAGGGGACAGGGAACTGAAGCTTTCTTT; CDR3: CASRGQGTEAFF
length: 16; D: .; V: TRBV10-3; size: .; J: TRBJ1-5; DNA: TGTGCCATCAGTGAGTCTGGTACGGGAAGAAATCAGCCCCAGCATTTT; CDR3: CAISESGTGRNQPQHF
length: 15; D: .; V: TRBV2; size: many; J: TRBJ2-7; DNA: TGTGCCAGCAGCTTAGAGGGGGACACTACCTACGAGCAGTACTTC; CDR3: CASSLEGDTTYEQYF
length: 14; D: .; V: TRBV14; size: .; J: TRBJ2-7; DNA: TGTGCCAGCAGCCTTGACGGTGAGGTGGGCGAGCAGTACTTC; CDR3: CASSLDGEVGEQYF
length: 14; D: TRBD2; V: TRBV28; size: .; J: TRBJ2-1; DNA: TGTGCCAGCAGTTTTGCGGGAGGGCAGAATGAGCAGTTCTTC; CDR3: CASSFAGGQNEQFF
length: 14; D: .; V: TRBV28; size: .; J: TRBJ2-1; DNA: TGTGCCAGCAGTTTCTACCGGGGAGGCAATGAGCAGTTCTTC; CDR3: CASSFYRGGNEQFF
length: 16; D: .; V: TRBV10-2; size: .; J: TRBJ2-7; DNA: TGCGCCAGCAGTGAAAGTTGGAGGCACAGAACCTACGAGCAGTACTTC; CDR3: CASSESWRHRTYEQYF
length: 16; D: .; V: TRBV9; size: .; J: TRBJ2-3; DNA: TGTGCCAGCAGCGTAGACAGTGGAAGGAGAAGGGATACGCAGTATTTT; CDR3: CASSVDSGRRRDTQYF
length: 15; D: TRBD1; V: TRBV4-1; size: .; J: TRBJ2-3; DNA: TGCGCCAGCAGCCAACTGACAGGGGTTGTAGATACGCAGTATTTT; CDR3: CASSQLTGVVDTQYF
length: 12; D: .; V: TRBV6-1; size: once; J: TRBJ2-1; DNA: TGTGCCAGCAGTCACCCAGGTAATGAGCAGTTCTTC; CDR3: CASSHPGNEQFF
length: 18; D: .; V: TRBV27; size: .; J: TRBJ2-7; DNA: TGTGCCAGCAGTCGGCTAACCATAGGACAAAAAAGCTCCTACGAGCAGTACTTC; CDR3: CASSRLTIGQKSSYEQYF
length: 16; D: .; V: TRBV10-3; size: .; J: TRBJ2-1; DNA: TGTGCCATCAGTGATCAGGAACAGGTCTCCTACAATGAGCAGTTCTTC; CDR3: CAISDQEQVSYNEQFF
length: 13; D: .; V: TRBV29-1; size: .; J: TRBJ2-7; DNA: TGCAGCGCCTCTGGGAGCGCTCGCGGTGAGCAGTACTTC; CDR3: CSASGSARGEQYF
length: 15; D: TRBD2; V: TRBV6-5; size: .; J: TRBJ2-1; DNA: TGTGCCAGCAGCCAGCTAGCGGGAGGGCCGAATGAGCAGTTCTTC; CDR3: CASSQLAGGPNEQFF
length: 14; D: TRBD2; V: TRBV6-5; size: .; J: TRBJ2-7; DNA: TGTGCCAGCAGGGAAACTAGCGGACCCTACGAGCAGTACTTC; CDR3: CASRETSGPYEQYF
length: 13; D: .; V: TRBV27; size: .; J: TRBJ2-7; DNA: TGTGCCAGCAGCCCCGACAGTAACTACGAGCAGTACTTC; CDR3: CASSPDSNYEQYF
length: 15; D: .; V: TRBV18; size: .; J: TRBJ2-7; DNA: TGTGCCAGCTCACCCACTGGGCGGAGCTCCTACGAGCAGTACTTC; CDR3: CASSPTGRSSYEQYF
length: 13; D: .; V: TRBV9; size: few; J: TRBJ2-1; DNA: TGTGCCAGCAGCGTATCGTGGGCAACTGAGCAGTTCTTC; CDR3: CASSVSWATEQFF
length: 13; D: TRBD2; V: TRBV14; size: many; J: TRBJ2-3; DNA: TGTGCCAGCAGCCAAGGACTAGCGGTTGTAAGGTATTTT; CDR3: CASSQGLAVVRYF
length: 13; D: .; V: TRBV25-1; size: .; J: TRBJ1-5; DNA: TGTGCCAGCAGTGAACAGGGGAATCAGCCCCAGCATTTT; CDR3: CASSEQGNQPQHF
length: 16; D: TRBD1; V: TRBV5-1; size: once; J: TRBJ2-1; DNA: TGCGCCAGCCTCGGACAGGGTTCGGGCTCCTACAATGAGCAGTTCTTC; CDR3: CASLGQGSGSYNEQFF
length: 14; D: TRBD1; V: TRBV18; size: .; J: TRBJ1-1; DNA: TGTGCCAGCTCAAAGACAGGGCCGAACACTGAAGCTTTCTTT; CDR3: CASSKTGPNTEAFF
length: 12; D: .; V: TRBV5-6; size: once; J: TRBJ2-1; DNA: TGTGCCAGCAGCTTGCCGTACAATGAGCAGTTCTTC; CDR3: CASSLPYNEQFF
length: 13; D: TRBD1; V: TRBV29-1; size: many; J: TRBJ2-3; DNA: TGCAGCACATCGACAGGGCTAACAGATACGCAGTATTTT; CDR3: CSTSTGLTDTQYF
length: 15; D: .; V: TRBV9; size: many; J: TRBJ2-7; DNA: TGTGCCAGCAGCGTAGGGGGGGCACCGTCCCACGAGCAGTACTTC; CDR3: CASSVGGAPSHEQYF
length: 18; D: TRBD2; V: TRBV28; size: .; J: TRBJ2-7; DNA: TGTGCCAGCAGTCCAGGGACTAGCGGGCTCCCGGGGGGGTACGAGCAGTACTTC; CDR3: CASSPGTSGLPGGYEQYF